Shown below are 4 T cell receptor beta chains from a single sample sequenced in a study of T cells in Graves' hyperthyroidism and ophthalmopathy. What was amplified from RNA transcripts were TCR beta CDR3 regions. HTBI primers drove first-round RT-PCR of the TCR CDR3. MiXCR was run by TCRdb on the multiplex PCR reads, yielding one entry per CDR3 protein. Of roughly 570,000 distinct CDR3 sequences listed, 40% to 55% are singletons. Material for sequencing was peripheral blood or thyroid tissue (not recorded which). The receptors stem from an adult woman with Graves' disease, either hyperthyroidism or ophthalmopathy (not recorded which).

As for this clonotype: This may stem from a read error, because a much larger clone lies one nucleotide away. CDR3 loop: CANSQARRHVSYEQYF. The CDR3 region has the DNA TGTGCCAACAGCCAAGCAAGGCGGCACGTGTCCTACGAGCAGTACTTC. The rearrangement links TRBV3-1 to TRBJ2-7; D unresolved. This CDR3 is 16 amino acids long. CDR1 and CDR2 (germline): LGHDT, YNNKEL (reference sequence).

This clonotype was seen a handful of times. The CDR3 region is CASSSWTGSGYTF. In DNA form, the CDR3 reads TGTGCCAGCAGCTCCTGGACAGGGAGTGGCTACACCTTC. The chain uses TRBV7-2 and TRBJ1-2; 8 bases align to TRBD1. V lost 4 bases, J lost 7 bases, and 5 bases stayed unmatched. The CDR3 runs to 13 residues. Germline V gene sequence: CDR1 SGHTA, CDR2 FQGNSA.

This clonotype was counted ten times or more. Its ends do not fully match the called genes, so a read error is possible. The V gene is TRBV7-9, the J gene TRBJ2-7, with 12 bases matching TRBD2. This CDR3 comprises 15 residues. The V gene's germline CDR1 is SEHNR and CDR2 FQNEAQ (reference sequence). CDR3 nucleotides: TGCGCCAGCAGCCCCAGACTAGCGGGAGATTACGAGCAGTACTTC. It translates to CASSPRLAGDYEQYF.

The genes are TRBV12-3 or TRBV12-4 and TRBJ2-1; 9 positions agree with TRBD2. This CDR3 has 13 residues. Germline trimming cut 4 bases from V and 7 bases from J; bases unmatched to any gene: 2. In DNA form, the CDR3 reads TGTGCCAGCAGTTCGAGCGGGAGGAATGAGCAGTTCTTC. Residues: CASSSSGRNEQFF.